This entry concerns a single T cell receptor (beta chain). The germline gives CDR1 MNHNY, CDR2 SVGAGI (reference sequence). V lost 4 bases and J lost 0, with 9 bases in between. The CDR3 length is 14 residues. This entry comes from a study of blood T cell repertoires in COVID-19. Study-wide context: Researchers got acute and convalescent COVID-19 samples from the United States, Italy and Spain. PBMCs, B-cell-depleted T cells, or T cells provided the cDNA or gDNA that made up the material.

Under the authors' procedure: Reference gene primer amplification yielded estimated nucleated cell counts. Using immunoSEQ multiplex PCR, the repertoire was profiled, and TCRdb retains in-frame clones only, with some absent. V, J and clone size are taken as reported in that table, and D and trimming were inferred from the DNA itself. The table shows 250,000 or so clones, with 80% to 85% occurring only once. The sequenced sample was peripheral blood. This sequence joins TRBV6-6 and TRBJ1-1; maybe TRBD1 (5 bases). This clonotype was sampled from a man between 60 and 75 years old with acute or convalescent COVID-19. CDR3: CASSSDTLNTEAFF. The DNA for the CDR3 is TGTGCCAGCAGTTCGGACACATTGAACACTGAAGCTTTCTTT.